The next 5 T cell receptor beta chains were all read from a single sample in a study of beta chain features in type 1 diabetes. The investigators reverse transcribed all of the isolated RNA, so they sequenced expressed TCRB transcripts. Only in-frame clones appear in the TCRdb table, and some are missing; sequencing was by immunoSEQ multiplex PCR. The data contain more than 150,000 clones, less than 15% of them seen just once; the ten biggest clones take up 0.62%. Sequenced: central memory CD4+ T cells from blood. The source of these receptors is a woman aged 18-29 years in good health.

V is TRBV15 and J is TRBJ2-6, with D hard to call. Germline V gene lookup returns CDR1 LNHNV and CDR2 YYDKDF (reference sequence). Deletions cut 0 bases from V and 2 bases from J, with 5 bases between. The CDR3 is 15 amino acids. As DNA, the CDR3 is TGTGCCACCAGCAGAGATCTAACTGGGGCCAACGTCCTGACTTTC. This sequence encodes CATSRDLTGANVLTF.

This chain connects TRBV7-9 to TRBJ2-3; D ambiguous. The CDR3 is made up of 15 amino acids. Germline CDR1 and CDR2: SEHNR and FQNEAQ (reference sequence). With 4 bases removed from V and 5 bases from J, the gap between germline ends came to 16 bases. Here the CDR3 DNA reads TGTGCCAGCAGCTCCGTCGGTCGGGTCCGAGATACGCAGTATTTT. Its protein is CASSSVGRVRDTQYF.

The V gene is TRBV30, the J gene TRBJ1-5, with 8 bases lining up with TRBD1. Germline V gene data show CDR1 as GTSNPN and CDR2 as SVGIG (reference sequence). J gave up 3 bases and V 4 bases, and 5 bases lay outside the gene matches. The CDR3 covers 14 residues. CDR3 residues: CAWTRDRYNQPQHF. Here the CDR3 DNA reads TGTGCCTGGACGCGGGACAGGTACAATCAGCCCCAGCATTTT.

This chain joins TRBV5-8 and TRBJ2-5; D is unclear. Per the germline V gene, CDR1 is SGHTS and CDR2 is YDEGEE. V lost 2 bases and J 4 bases, leaving 9 bases between the germline ends. The CDR3 is 13 amino acids. This CDR3 reads CASSFFRGETQYF. The CDR3 DNA sequence: TGTGCCAGCAGCTTCTTCCGCGGAGAGACCCAGTACTTC.

Notes on this clone: One end of the junction fails to match germline, which may point to a read error. CDR3 DNA: TGTGCCAGCAGCTTCGGGAAGGGCCTGATCTTC. It translates to CASSFGKGLIF. The chain is built from TRBV7-3 and TRBJ2-1; a weak D match, TRBD2 (5 bases). The germline gives CDR1 SGHTA, CDR2 FQGTGA. The CDR3 is made up of 11 amino acids.